A single sample gave rise to the 19 T cell receptor beta chains below, sequenced in a study of blood T cells in healthy people across ages. Sample-barcoded 5' priming and a J-beta primer mix drove a second PCR of roughly 7 to 11 cycles. Via MiXCR, TCRdb re-called the 5' RACE reads, giving one row per CDR3 protein. The sample has 1,800,000 or so distinct CDR3 sequences, about 39% seen once. The specimen sequenced was blood. These receptors were obtained from a human donor in good health.

The chain joins TRBV4-3 to TRBJ1-1; TRBD1 matches at 9 bases. Germline V lookup: CDR1 LGHNA, CDR2 YSLEER. The CDR3 is 18 amino acids. V lost 4 bases and J lost 3; bases outside the gene matches: 15. CDR3 bases: TGCGCCAGCAGCCGACTCATTGTGGGGACAGGGTGGGACACTGAAGCTTTCTTT. Its translation is CASSRLIVGTGWDTEAFF.

This clonotype was counted a few times. This chain uses TRBV29-1 with TRBJ2-7; no definite D call. Germline V lookup: CDR1 SQVTM, CDR2 ANQGSEA. V lost 5 bases, J lost 2 bases, and 16 bases lay in between. The CDR3 loop spans 14 amino acids. The CDR3 sequence is CSVSQRSAPYEQYF. The CDR3, as DNA: TGCAGCGTTTCCCAGCGCTCAGCTCCCTACGAGCAGTACTTC.

The rearrangement joins TRBV4-1 to TRBJ1-6, with D perhaps matching TRBD1 (5 bases). CDR1 and CDR2 (germline): MGHRA, YSYEKL. CDR3 length: 15 amino acids. V was trimmed by 3 bases and J by 8 bases, leaving 14 bases between them. CDR3 in DNA: TGCGCCAGCAGCCAGGGACCCCAGTCTTATTCACCCCTCCACTTT. It encodes CASSQGPQSYSPLHF.

The chain uses TRBV12-3 or TRBV12-4 and TRBJ2-3; a possible D gene is TRBD1 (5 bases). Deletions cut 7 bases from V and 2 bases from J, with 10 bases between. The CDR3 totals 13 residues. The CDR3 DNA is TGTGCCAGCACAACAGGAGACACAGATACGCAGTATTTT. This codes for CASTTGDTDTQYF.

The chain combines TRBV20-1 with TRBJ2-3; the match to TRBD1 covers 7 bases. The germline gives CDR1 DFQATT, CDR2 SNEGSKA (reference sequence). Unmatched junction bases numbered 9, after V lost 8 bases and J lost 1 base. The CDR3 covers 14 residues. Here the CDR3 reads CSSNTGDGTDTQYF. The CDR3 nucleotides are TGCAGTTCTAATACAGGGGATGGCACAGATACGCAGTATTTT.

As for this clonotype: One end of the junction does not line up with germline, which may come from a read error. The chain combines TRBV12-3 or TRBV12-4 with TRBJ2-7; no definite D call. This CDR3 has 12 residues. CDR3 loop: CASSPSSCEQYF. The CDR3 coding sequence is TGTGCCAGTAGTCCCTCCTCCTGCGAGCAGTACTTC.

This clonotype was picked up a small number of times. The chain joins TRBV7-9 to TRBJ2-1; the D call may be TRBD1 or TRBD2 (6 bases each). Germline V gene data show CDR1 as SEHNR and CDR2 as FQNEAQ (reference sequence). V lost 3 bases, J lost 3 bases, and 18 bases lay in between. This CDR3 has 17 amino acids. Here the CDR3 DNA reads TGTGCCAGCAGCTTTTCCCCAGGGGACTCCAACTACAATGAGCAGTTCTTC. Protein sequence: CASSFSPGDSNYNEQFF. Full variable domain (remainder filled in from reference TRBV7-9 and TRBJ2-1): DTGVSQNPRHKITKRGQNVTFRCDPISEHNRLYWYRQTLGQGPEFLTYFQNEAQLEKSRLLSDRFSAERPKGSFSTLEIQRTEQGDSAMYLCASSFSPGDSNYNEQFFGPGTRLTVL.

The rearrangement links TRBV15 to TRBJ2-1, with 11 bases aligning to TRBD2. V dropped 3 bases and J dropped 5; count of bases not matched to a gene: 12. The CDR3 has 18 residues. Germline V gene data show CDR1 as LNHNV and CDR2 as YYDKDF (reference sequence). This CDR3 reads CATSSLLLAGAPHNEQFF. CDR3 in DNA: TGTGCCACCAGCAGCCTCTTACTAGCGGGGGCCCCTCACAATGAGCAGTTCTTC.

This clonotype was found a few times. This chain links TRBV12-3 or TRBV12-4 with TRBJ1-2; TRBD1 matches at 9 bases. Trimming removed 5 bases from V and 2 bases from J; junction bases left unmatched: 12. The CDR3 is 17 residues long. CDR3 sequence reads: CASSPSAGDRVNYGYTF. CDR3 DNA: TGTGCCAGCAGTCCCAGCGCCGGGGACAGGGTAAACTATGGCTACACCTTC.

CDR3 protein: CAISPGYNNEQFF. Here the CDR3 DNA reads TGTGCCATCAGCCCAGGGTATAACAATGAGCAGTTCTTC. The rearrangement uses TRBV10-3 and TRBJ2-1; weak D call: TRBD1 (5 bases). Trimming took 6 bases from V and 5 from J, leaving 11 bases between them. Germline V gene sequence: CDR1 ENHRY, CDR2 SYGVKD. This CDR3 contains 13 residues.

V and J are TRBV2 and TRBJ2-1; 10 nucleotides align to TRBD2. The J call could be wrong; TRBJ2-7 is a better fit for the DNA end. Germline CDR1 reads SNHLY; CDR2 reads FYNNEI. The CDR3 has 15 residues. Written as DNA, the CDR3 is TGTGCCAGCAGTGCCCTAGCGGGGGCCTCAGGCGAGCAGTACTTC. It specifies CASSALAGASGEQYF.

This chain connects TRBV6-2 or TRBV6-3 to TRBJ2-1, with 13 bases that match TRBD2. This CDR3 has 14 residues. V shed 2 bases and J 9 bases; nucleotides not matched to a gene: 1. Germline loops: CDR1 MNHEY, CDR2 SVGEGT. The CDR3 reads CASSYRTSGGEQFF. The CDR3, as DNA: TGTGCCAGCAGTTACAGGACTAGCGGGGGTGAGCAGTTCTTC.

As DNA, the CDR3 is TGCAGTGCTAGATTAGCTAGCGGGGGGTCGGGCTACAATGAGCAGTTCTTC. Translating gives CSARLASGGSGYNEQFF. The gene calls are TRBV20-1 and TRBJ2-1, with 11 bases lining up with TRBD2. From germline, CDR1 is DFQATT and CDR2 SNEGSKA (reference sequence). V shed 2 bases, J shed 3 bases, and the junction held 9 bases outside the gene matches. This CDR3 is 17 amino acids long.

This clonotype was found a few times. V and J are TRBV5-1 and TRBJ1-4; a weak D match, TRBD1 (6 bases). Trimming removed 3 bases at V and 8 bases at J, with 17 bases between. The germline V gene encodes CDR1 SGHRS and CDR2 YFSETQ. The CDR3 spans 15 residues. CDR3 sequence: CASSYNGGPGEKLFF. CDR3 sequence (DNA): TGCGCCAGCAGCTATAATGGGGGGCCGGGAGAAAAACTGTTTTTT.

This clonotype came up many times. The chain joins TRBV7-6 to TRBJ2-4; no clear D. From germline, CDR1 is SGHVS and CDR2 FNYEAQ. CDR3 length: 13 residues. The germline V and J ends were trimmed by 3 bases and 6 bases, with 9 bases remaining between them. The CDR3 DNA is TGTGCCAGCAGCTTGGACGAAGGAAACATTCAGTACTTC. Translating it yields CASSLDEGNIQYF.

The V and J genes are TRBV28 and TRBJ2-1, with TRBD2 identical over 10 bases. After removal of 6 bases from V and 6 bases from J, the junction contained 5 bases not matched to a gene. This CDR3 comprises 14 residues. The V gene's germline CDR1 is MDHEN and CDR2 SYDVKM. CDR3 sequence: CASSISSGGNEQFF. The CDR3 DNA follows: TGTGCCAGCAGCATCTCTAGCGGGGGCAATGAGCAGTTCTTC. Full variable domain (remainder filled in from reference TRBV28 and TRBJ2-1): DVKVTQSSRYLVKRTGEKVFLECVQDMDHENMFWYRQDPGLGLRLIYFSYDVKMKEKGDIPEGYSVSREKKERFSLILESASTNQTSMYLCASSISSGGNEQFFGPGTRLTVL.

The chain employs TRBV27 and TRBJ1-2; 8 bases map to TRBD1. The trim removed 5 bases at V and 3 bases at J, leaving 8 bases unmatched. The CDR3 has 15 residues. Per the germline V gene, CDR1 is MNHEY and CDR2 is SMNVEV (reference sequence). The CDR3 DNA follows: TGTGCCAGCAGTGATACAGGGGGTAGAGACTATGGCTACACCTTC. Its translation: CASSDTGGRDYGYTF.

This clonotype was found a few times. The chain employs TRBV7-2 and TRBJ2-5; 7 nucleotides match TRBD2. There are 16 residues in the CDR3. Germline CDR1 is SGHTA and CDR2 is FQGNSA. The V gene end was trimmed by 3 bases and the J gene end by 1 base; junction bases not matched to a gene: 8. The CDR3 spells CASSFALSSGQETQYF. The CDR3 DNA reads as TGTGCCAGCAGCTTCGCCTTATCTAGCGGCCAAGAGACCCAGTACTTC.

The rearrangement joins TRBV28 to TRBJ2-3; 8 bases fit TRBD1. Germline CDR1 reads MDHEN; CDR2 reads SYDVKM. This CDR3 is 16 amino acids long. The V segment lost 2 bases and the J segment 1 base; nucleotides outside the gene matches: 5. Written as DNA, the CDR3 is TGTGCCAGCAGTTTAGGCCCGGGACAGGGCACAGATACGCAGTATTTT. Protein: CASSLGPGQGTDTQYF.